The 10 T cell receptor beta chains reported below all come from one sample, sequenced in a study of T cells after posttransplantation cyclophosphamide. Clones were read by immunoSEQ multiplex PCR, and TCRdb kept only the in-frame ones, dropping some. The sample records some 54,000 clones, approximately 94% being singletons. Sequenced sample: PBMCs. The receptor set was obtained from a woman aged 30 to 39 in good health and a related stem cell transplant donor.

The CDR3 loop reads CASSPGAGVGTGELFF. As DNA, the CDR3 is TGTGCCAGCAGTCCAGGGGCAGGGGTTGGCACCGGGGAGCTGTTTTTT. The chain uses TRBV13 and TRBJ2-2; TRBD1 might be the D (6 bases). The germline V gene encodes CDR1 PRHDT and CDR2 FYEKMQ (reference sequence). The CDR3 contains 16 residues. The V and J ends lost 6 bases and 4 bases respectively, with 18 bases between them.

This clone was detected only once. DNA for the CDR3: TGTGCCACCAGCAGCCGAACTAGCGGGGGACCCAAGAGAGATGAGCAGTTCTTC. Its protein product is CATSSRTSGGPKRDEQFF. The chain is built from TRBV15 and TRBJ2-1; 11 bases are a match to TRBD2. This CDR3 comprises 18 residues. Trimming cost V 3 bases and J 8 bases; bases outside gene matches: 15. CDR1 LNHNV and CDR2 YYDKDF come from the germline V gene (reference sequence).

The chain couples TRBV5-1 to TRBJ2-1, with 8 bases that match TRBD2. J lost 3 bases, V lost 4 bases, and 9 bases had no gene match. CDR1 SGHRS and CDR2 YFSETQ come from the germline V gene. This CDR3 has 16 amino acids. This CDR3 reads CASSPLGAGGYNEQFF. CDR3 sequence (DNA): TGCGCCAGCAGCCCTCTCGGGGCGGGGGGCTACAATGAGCAGTTCTTC.

CDR3 bases: TGTGCCAGCAGCAAAAGGTTGACCGGACACATGAACACTGAAGCTTTCTTT. It encodes CASSKRLTGHMNTEAFF. J is TRBJ1-1 and V is TRBV28; a possible D gene is TRBD1 (5 bases). Germline CDR1 reads MDHEN; CDR2 reads SYDVKM. The CDR3 is 17 amino acids. V dropped 6 bases and J dropped 0 bases, with 20 bases sitting between them.

V and J are TRBV6-5 and TRBJ2-2; 7 bases align to TRBD1. This CDR3 contains 14 residues. Trimming at V came to 5 bases and at J to 5 bases, leaving 5 bases not matched to a gene. Germline CDR1 reads MNHEY; CDR2 reads SVGAGI. CDR3 DNA: TGTGCCAGCAGTGGGGGACAGAGAACCGGGGAGCTGTTTTTT. This gives the protein CASSGGQRTGELFF.

The rearrangement joins TRBV7-2 to TRBJ1-1; D ambiguous. Germline V lookup: CDR1 SGHTA, CDR2 FQGNSA. The CDR3 sequence is 13 residues long. Trimming took off 3 bases at V and 1 base at J, with 6 bases between the two ends. The CDR3: CASSFGRNTEAFF. CDR3 nucleotides: TGTGCCAGCAGCTTTGGGAGGAACACTGAAGCTTTCTTT.

DNA for the CDR3: TGTGCCAGCAGCCAAGCGGCAGGGTGGTATTCGAACACTGAAGCTTTCTTT. Residues: CASSQAAGWYSNTEAFF. V gene TRBV14 combines with J gene TRBJ1-1; D may be TRBD1 (5 bases). The CDR3 extends over 17 amino acids. The V gene's germline CDR1 is SGHDN and CDR2 FVKESK. The V gene lost 1 base and the J gene lost 1 base, with 16 bases spanning the gap.

V and J are TRBV7-2 and TRBJ2-3; D is ambiguous. There are 16 residues in the CDR3. Germline V gene sequence: CDR1 SGHTA, CDR2 FQGNSA. V lost 4 bases to trimming and J lost 0 bases, with 14 bases between them. This CDR3 is CASSSLTLPSTDTQYF. The CDR3 DNA sequence: TGTGCCAGCAGCTCGCTTACTCTTCCTAGCACAGATACGCAGTATTTT.

V gene TRBV4-1 combines with J gene TRBJ2-2; possibly TRBD2 for D (7 bases). V dropped 0 bases and J dropped 2 bases, with 25 bases sitting between them. CDR1 is MGHRA and CDR2 is YSYEKL in the germline V gene. This CDR3 has 21 amino acids. DNA of the CDR3: TGCGCCAGCAGCCAAGATGAGGGGAGGGGCGGGGGCTACTACAACACCGGGGAGCTGTTTTTT. It encodes CASSQDEGRGGGYYNTGELFF.

This clone has a handful of counts. The rearrangement links TRBV6-5 to TRBJ1-6; 9 bases are shared with TRBD1. Germline-derived CDR1 and CDR2 are MNHEY and SVGAGI. J lost 9 bases, V lost 6 bases, and 9 bases had no gene match. This CDR3 region has 15 residues. The CDR3 reads CASRGLTGGFSPLHF. CDR3 nucleotides: TGTGCCAGCAGGGGGCTGACAGGGGGTTTTTCACCCCTCCACTTT.